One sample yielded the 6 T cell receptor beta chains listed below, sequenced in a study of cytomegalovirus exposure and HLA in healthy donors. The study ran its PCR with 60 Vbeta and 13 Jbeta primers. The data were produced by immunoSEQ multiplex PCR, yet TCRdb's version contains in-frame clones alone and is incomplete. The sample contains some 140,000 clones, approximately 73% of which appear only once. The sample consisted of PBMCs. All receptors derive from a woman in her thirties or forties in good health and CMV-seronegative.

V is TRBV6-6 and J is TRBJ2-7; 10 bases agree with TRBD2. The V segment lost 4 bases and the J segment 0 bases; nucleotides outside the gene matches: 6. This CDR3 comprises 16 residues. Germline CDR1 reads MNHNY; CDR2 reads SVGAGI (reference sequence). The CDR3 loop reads CASSSPLAGSSYEQYF. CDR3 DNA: TGTGCCAGCAGTTCGCCACTAGCGGGGTCCTCCTACGAGCAGTACTTC.

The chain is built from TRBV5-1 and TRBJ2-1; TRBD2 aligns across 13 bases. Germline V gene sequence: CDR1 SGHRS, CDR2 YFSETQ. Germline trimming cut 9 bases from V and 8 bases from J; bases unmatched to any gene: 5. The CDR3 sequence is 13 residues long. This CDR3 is CATGLAGEDEQFF. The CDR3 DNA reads TGCGCCACCGGACTAGCGGGGGAAGATGAGCAGTTCTTC.

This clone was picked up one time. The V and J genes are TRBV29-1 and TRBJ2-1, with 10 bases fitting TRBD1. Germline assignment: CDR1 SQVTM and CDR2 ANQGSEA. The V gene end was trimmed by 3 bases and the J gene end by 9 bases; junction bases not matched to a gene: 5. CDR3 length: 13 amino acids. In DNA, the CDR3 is TGCAGCGTTGAGGACAGGGGGTGGGGTGAGCAGTTCTTC. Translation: CSVEDRGWGEQFF.

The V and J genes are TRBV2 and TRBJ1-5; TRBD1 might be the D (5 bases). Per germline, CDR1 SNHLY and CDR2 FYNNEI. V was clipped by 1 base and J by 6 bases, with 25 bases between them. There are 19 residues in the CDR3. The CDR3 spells CASSEEQDEPTIRGQPQHF. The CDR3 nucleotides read TGTGCCAGCAGTGAAGAACAGGATGAACCTACTATCCGAGGTCAGCCCCAGCATTTT.

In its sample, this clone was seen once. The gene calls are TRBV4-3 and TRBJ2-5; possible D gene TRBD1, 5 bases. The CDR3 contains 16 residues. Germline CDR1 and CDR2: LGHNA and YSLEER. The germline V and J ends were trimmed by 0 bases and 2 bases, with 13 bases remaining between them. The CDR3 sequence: CASSQDTGHRQETQYF. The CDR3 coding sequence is TGCGCCAGCAGCCAAGATACCGGACACCGACAAGAGACCCAGTACTTC.

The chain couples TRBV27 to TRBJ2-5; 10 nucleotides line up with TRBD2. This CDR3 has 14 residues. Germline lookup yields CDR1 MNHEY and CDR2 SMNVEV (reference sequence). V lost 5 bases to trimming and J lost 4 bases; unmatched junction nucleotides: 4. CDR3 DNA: TGTGCCAGCAGTGTAGCGGGGGGTGGAGAGACCCAGTACTTC. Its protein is CASSVAGGGETQYF.